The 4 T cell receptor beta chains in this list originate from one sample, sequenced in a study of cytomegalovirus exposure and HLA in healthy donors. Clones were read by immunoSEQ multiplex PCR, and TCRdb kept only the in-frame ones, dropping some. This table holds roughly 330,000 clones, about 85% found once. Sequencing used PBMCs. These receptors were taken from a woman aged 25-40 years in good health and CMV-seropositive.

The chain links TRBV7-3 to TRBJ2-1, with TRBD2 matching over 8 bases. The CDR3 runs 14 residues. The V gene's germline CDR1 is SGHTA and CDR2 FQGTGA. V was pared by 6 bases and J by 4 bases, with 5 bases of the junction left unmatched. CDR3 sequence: CASSPGLGYNEQFF. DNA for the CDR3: TGTGCCAGCAGTCCGGGACTAGGGTACAATGAGCAGTTCTTC.

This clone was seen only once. CDR3 region: CASTGTSGGADTQYF. Written as DNA, the CDR3 is TGTGCCAGCACCGGGACTAGCGGGGGGGCTGATACGCAGTATTTT. The chain couples TRBV9 to TRBJ2-3; 16 bases match TRBD2. Germline-derived CDR1 and CDR2 are SGDLS and YYNGEE. Germline trimming cut 6 bases from V and 6 bases from J; bases unmatched to any gene: 4. The CDR3 extends over 15 amino acids.

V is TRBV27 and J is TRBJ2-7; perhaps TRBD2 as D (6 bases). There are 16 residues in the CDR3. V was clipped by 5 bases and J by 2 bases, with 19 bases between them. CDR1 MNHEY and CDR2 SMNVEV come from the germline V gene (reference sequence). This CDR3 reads CASSTQPGTDTYEQYF. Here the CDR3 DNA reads TGTGCCAGCAGTACCCAACCGGGGACTGATACCTACGAGCAGTACTTC.

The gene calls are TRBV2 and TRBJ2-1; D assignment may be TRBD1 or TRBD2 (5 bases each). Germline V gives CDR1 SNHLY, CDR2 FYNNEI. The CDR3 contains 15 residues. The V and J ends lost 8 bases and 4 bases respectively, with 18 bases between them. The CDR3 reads CASSPADNYYNEQFF. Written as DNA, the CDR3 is TGTGCCAGCTCCCCAGCGGACAACTATTACAATGAGCAGTTCTTC.